This entry is about one T cell receptor beta chain. The sample belongs to a study of blood T cell repertoires in COVID-19. About the study: Sites in the United States, Italy and Spain provided acute and convalescent COVID-19 samples. Nucleic acid was either cDNA or gDNA, and it came from T cells, B-cell-depleted T cells, or PBMCs.

Original analysis: Amplification of reference gene primers was used by the study to estimate nucleated cell counts. Some clones are missing from TCRdb's copy, which holds only in-frame ones; the method was immunoSEQ multiplex PCR. The V and J calls and clone size come from that table; D and trimming were worked out from the DNA. The sample carries about 180,000 clones, less than 90% recorded once. This clonotype originated in a man between 65 and 85 years old with active or convalescent COVID-19. The sequenced sample was peripheral blood.

The CDR3 reads CASSLLVATGGQTQYF. The CDR3 coding sequence is TGTGCCAGCAGCCTTCTCGTAGCGACAGGGGGGCAGACCCAGTACTTC. V is TRBV7-3 and J is TRBJ2-5; 9 nucleotides line up with TRBD1. The CDR3 sequence is 16 residues long. Germline V gene data show CDR1 as SGHTA and CDR2 as FQGTGA. Trimming cost V 5 bases and J 6 bases; bases outside gene matches: 13.